The T cell receptor beta chain under discussion was sequenced for a study of a mutant IDH1 vaccine in newly diagnosed glioma. The overall study: Patients got their first vaccination 4-6 weeks after radiotherapy alone, or with temozolomide cycles. Patients had received radiotherapy, temozolomide, or both previously, most receiving both.

Time point of the sample: week 5, during vaccination. The vaccine gave 300 ug of a 20-mer mutant IDH1 peptide subcutaneously per dose. Study observations and caveats: The vaccine induced immune responses, and these occurred in about 95% of patients.

Concerning this clone: The antigen is unknown.

The assay was immunoSEQ multiplex PCR, and TCRdb's table has in-frame clones only and misses some. The sample includes some 55,000 clones, over 80% of them seen just once. With 0 bases clipped from V and 8 bases from J, the junction kept 4 bases outside the gene matches. This CDR3 is built from 15 residues. In germline, CDR1 is SGHRS, CDR2 YFSETQ. The source was PBMCs, collected from a glioma patient whose treatment included an IDH1 peptide vaccine. The origin of this receptor is a woman between 40 and 50 years old with glioma. The V gene is TRBV5-1, the J gene TRBJ1-4; 10 bases fit TRBD1. The CDR3 region is CASSLAGTGDEKLFF. For the CDR3, the DNA is TGCGCCAGCAGCTTGGCCGGGACAGGGGACGAAAAACTGTTTTTT. The complete variable domain, with remaining parts taken from reference TRBV5-1 and TRBJ1-4, reads KAGVTQTPRYLIKTRGQQVTLSCSPISGHRSVSWYQQTPGQGLQFLFEYFSETQRNKGNFPGRFSGRQFSNSRSEMNVSTLELGDSALYLCASSLAGTGDEKLFFGSGTQLSVL.